These 30 T cell receptor beta chains were all obtained from the same sample, sequenced in a study of blood T cell repertoires in COVID-19. Profiling relied on immunoSEQ multiplex PCR, and the TCRdb table lists in-frame clones only, not all of them. The table has around 220,000 clones, just over 90% seen once. Material: PBMCs or T cells enriched from blood (not recorded which). The receptors stem from a woman aged 18-30 years who had recovered from COVID-19.

The rearrangement joins TRBV4-2 to TRBJ2-1; 10 bases match TRBD1. With 1 base clipped from V and 7 bases from J, the junction kept 10 bases outside the gene matches. The CDR3 runs 17 residues. Germline CDR1 and CDR2: LGHNA and YNFKEQ. DNA of the CDR3: TGTGCCAGCAGCCAAGCCGGGGTAGGGGACAGGGGTAATGAGCAGTTCTTC. This sequence encodes CASSQAGVGDRGNEQFF.

This clone was recorded once. The chain's CDR3 is CASTRGGGETQYF. CDR3 nucleotide sequence: TGTGCCAGCACACGAGGGGGGGGAGAGACCCAGTACTTC. The chain links TRBV2 to TRBJ2-5; a possible D gene is TRBD2 (7 bases). Germline lookup yields CDR1 SNHLY and CDR2 FYNNEI. This CDR3 is 13 amino acids long. Trimming removed 7 bases from V and 4 bases from J, with 13 bases in between.

The V call is TRBV6-5, the J call TRBJ2-1; unclear D gene. Trimming shortened V by 2 bases and J by 1 base, and 9 bases separated the two germline ends. The germline gives CDR1 MNHEY, CDR2 SVGAGI. This CDR3 comprises 15 residues. Here the CDR3 reads CASSYGTPSYNEQFF. The CDR3 DNA follows: TGTGCCAGCAGTTACGGCACCCCATCCTACAATGAGCAGTTCTTC.

The rearrangement uses TRBV7-2 and TRBJ1-1; D is unclear. From germline, CDR1 is SGHTA and CDR2 FQGNSA. The CDR3 runs 14 residues. V lost 3 bases, J lost 2 bases, and 10 bases lay in between. CDR3 nucleotide sequence: TGTGCCAGCAGCTTTCAGGCCGGAAACACTGAAGCTTTCTTT. This sequence encodes CASSFQAGNTEAFF. The entire variable domain, with the rest obtained from reference TRBV7-2 and TRBJ1-1, is as follows: GAGVSQSPSNKVTEKGKDVELRCDPISGHTALYWYRQSLGQGLEFLIYFQGNSAPDKSGLPSDRFSAERTGGSVSTLTIQRTQQEDSAVYLCASSFQAGNTEAFFGQGTRLTVV.

V gene TRBV27 combines with J gene TRBJ2-2, with a tentative D call TRBD1 (6 bases). The CDR3 sequence is 15 residues long. V was shortened by 6 bases and J by 1 base, with 12 bases between the two germline ends. From germline, CDR1 is MNHEY and CDR2 SMNVEV (reference sequence). The CDR3 is CASRLGTWNTGELFF. CDR3 nucleotides: TGTGCCAGCAGGCTAGGGACATGGAACACCGGGGAGCTGTTTTTT.

This clone was recorded a few times. The CDR3 here is CASSIETGGFYGYTF. The CDR3 DNA sequence: TGTGCCAGTAGTATAGAGACAGGGGGGTTCTATGGCTACACCTTC. The rearrangement uses TRBV19 and TRBJ1-2, with TRBD1 matching over 9 bases. Germline CDR1 LNHDA, CDR2 SQIVND (reference sequence). Trimming cost V 0 bases and J 4 bases; bases outside gene matches: 3. CDR3 size: 15 residues.

The chain employs TRBV5-1 and TRBJ1-4; D unclear. The CDR3 has 15 amino acids. Trimming stripped 4 bases from V and 6 bases from J, with 16 bases between. Germline lookup yields CDR1 SGHRS and CDR2 YFSETQ. CDR3 loop: CASSPKREFDEKLFF. The CDR3 DNA is TGCGCCAGCAGCCCGAAGAGGGAGTTCGATGAAAAACTGTTTTTT.

CDR3 DNA sequence: TGTGCCAGCAGCCAAAGCTTGGGCAGCAGCTACGAGCAGTACTTC. This encodes CASSQSLGSSYEQYF. V usage is TRBV4-2 and J usage is TRBJ2-7; D not resolved. V lost 2 bases and J lost 3, with 14 bases in between. The germline CDR1 and CDR2 sequences are LGHNA and YNFKEQ. The CDR3 consists of 15 residues.

The V call is TRBV7-2, the J call TRBJ1-3, with D possibly TRBD1 on 5 matching bases. The length of the CDR3 is 16 residues. CDR1 and CDR2 (germline): SGHTA, FQGNSA. Trimming removed 1 base at V and 0 bases at J, with 10 bases between. The CDR3 here is CASSLDRSRSGNTIYF. For the CDR3, the DNA is TGTGCCAGCAGCTTAGACAGGTCTCGCTCTGGAAACACCATATATTTT.

The chain uses TRBV5-4 and TRBJ2-7; no reliable D call. Trimming left V 4 bases short and J 2 bases short, with 19 bases between. The V gene's germline CDR1 is SGHNT and CDR2 YYREEE (reference sequence). The CDR3 length is 16 residues. CDR3 nucleotide sequence: TGTGCCAGCAGCAAGCTTTCGCTGCCCTCCACCTACGAGCAGTACTTC. This translates into CASSKLSLPSTYEQYF. Filled out from reference TRBV5-4 and TRBJ2-7, the complete variable domain reads ETGVTQSPTHLIKTRGQQVTLRCSSQSGHNTVSWYQQALGQGPQFIFQYYREEENGRGNFPPRFSGLQFPNYSSELNVNALELDDSALYLCASSKLSLPSTYEQYFGPGTRLTVT.

This clone showed up just once. The V call is TRBV6-4, the J call TRBJ2-5; 7 bases line up with TRBD1. The CDR3 is made up of 17 amino acids. With 5 bases clipped from V and 1 base from J, the junction kept 13 bases outside the gene matches. Germline assignment: CDR1 MRHNA and CDR2 SNTAGT. This CDR3 reads CASSPTTGQPPQETQYF. CDR3 nucleotide sequence: TGTGCCAGCAGTCCTACGACAGGGCAACCCCCCCAAGAGACCCAGTACTTC.

This chain connects TRBV2 to TRBJ1-2; a weak D match, TRBD1 (5 bases). Trimming pared 5 bases from V and 2 bases from J, leaving 9 bases between. Germline V gene sequence: CDR1 SNHLY, CDR2 FYNNEI. The length of the CDR3 is 13 residues. CDR3 residues: CASSPGGNYGYTF. As DNA, the CDR3 is TGTGCCAGCAGTCCCGGGGGGAACTATGGCTACACCTTC.

This rearrangement joins TRBV6-5 to TRBJ2-2, with 7 bases matching TRBD1. J lost 4 bases, V lost 8 bases, and 10 bases had no gene match. Per germline, CDR1 MNHEY and CDR2 SVGAGI. The CDR3 has 15 residues. The CDR3 coding sequence is TGTGCCAGCGGCCCGATACAGGGGTCCACCGGGGAGCTGTTTTTT. It codes for CASGPIQGSTGELFF.

The chain carries TRBV28 and TRBJ2-7; 8 bases are shared with TRBD1. This CDR3 region has 11 residues. Trimming removed 6 bases from V and 6 bases from J; junction bases left unmatched: 1. The germline V gene has CDR1 MDHEN and CDR2 SYDVKM. Here the CDR3 reads CASRTGGEQYF. The CDR3 coding sequence is TGTGCCAGCAGAACAGGGGGCGAGCAGTACTTC.

The gene calls are TRBV3-1 (or the pseudogene TRBV3-2) and TRBJ1-3, with a weak D call TRBD1 (5 bases). Deletions cut 5 bases from V and 2 bases from J, with 16 bases between. Looked up from germline, CDR1 is LGHDT and CDR2 is YNNKEL (reference sequence). The CDR3 loop spans 16 amino acids. The CDR3 region is CASSNQGSWAGNTIYF. Here the CDR3 DNA reads TGTGCCAGCAGCAATCAGGGAAGTTGGGCTGGAAACACCATATATTTT.

The V call is TRBV7-3, the J call TRBJ2-1; the D gene is possibly TRBD1 (6 bases). V was shortened by 4 bases and J by 5 bases, with 9 bases between the two germline ends. The CDR3 is 13 residues long. The germline V gene has CDR1 SGHTA and CDR2 FQGTGA. CDR3 sequence: CASSSSGDNEQFF. The CDR3 nucleotides read TGTGCCAGCAGCTCGTCAGGGGACAATGAGCAGTTCTTC. The entire variable domain, with the rest obtained from reference TRBV7-3 and TRBJ2-1, is as follows: GAGVSQTPSNKVTEKGKYVELRCDPISGHTALYWYRQSLGQGPEFLIYFQGTGAADDSGLPNDRFFAVRPEGSVSTLKIQRTERGDSAVYLCASSSSGDNEQFFGPGTRLTVL.

V gene TRBV12-5 combines with J gene TRBJ2-1, with unresolved D. Germline-derived CDR1 and CDR2 are LGHNT and FRNRAP. Between the trimmed V and J ends, which lost 5 bases and 7 bases, there was a span of 9 bases. The CDR3 runs to 12 residues. The CDR3 DNA follows: TGTGCTAGTGGTCTCAGTCCGAATGAGCAGTTCTTC. Translated: CASGLSPNEQFF.

The V and J genes are TRBV28 and TRBJ2-2; a weak D match, TRBD1 (6 bases). Germline values: CDR1 MDHEN, CDR2 SYDVKM. The CDR3 length is 14 residues. V was trimmed by 7 bases and J by 8 bases, leaving 17 bases between them. The DNA for the CDR3 is TGTGCCAGCAACCAACAGGGAATTCGGGGGGAGCTGTTTTTT. Translation gives CASNQQGIRGELFF.

The CDR3 reads CASSVDNKNTEAFF. DNA of the CDR3: TGTGCCAGCAGCGTAGATAATAAGAACACTGAAGCTTTCTTT. V and J are TRBV9 and TRBJ1-1; the D is unclear. The germline CDR1 and CDR2 sequences are SGDLS and YYNGEE. CDR3 length: 14 residues. Trimming removed 0 bases at V and 1 base at J, with 7 bases between.

This chain's CDR3 is CASSPTLGNEGEQYF. In nucleotides, the CDR3 is TGTGCCAGCAGCCCAACTCTTGGAAACGAGGGCGAGCAGTACTTC. The chain recombines TRBV11-2 with TRBJ2-7, with TRBD2 as a possible D gene (5 bases). Deletions cut 5 bases from V and 6 bases from J, with 20 bases between. CDR3 size: 15 residues. CDR1 and CDR2 from the germline V gene are SGHAT and FQNNGV.

The chain carries TRBV29-1 and TRBJ1-5, with a weak D call TRBD1 (6 bases). Deletions cut 4 bases from V and 4 bases from J, with 11 bases between. Germline loops: CDR1 SQVTM, CDR2 ANQGSEA. The CDR3 spans 13 residues. The DNA for the CDR3 is TGCAGCGTTGGGACAGCCCCTAATCAGCCCCAGCATTTT. It yields the protein CSVGTAPNQPQHF.

This chain links TRBV29-1 with TRBJ2-3; D gene uncertain. V was trimmed by 7 bases and J by 1 base, leaving 9 bases between them. From germline, CDR1 is SQVTM and CDR2 ANQGSEA. This CDR3 is built from 12 residues. CDR3 residues: CSAHQGTDTQYF. The DNA of the CDR3 is TGCAGCGCACACCAGGGCACAGATACGCAGTATTTT.

The genes are TRBV7-9 and TRBJ1-1, with 7 bases matching TRBD1. The germline V gene encodes CDR1 SEHNR and CDR2 FQNEAQ (reference sequence). This CDR3 has 15 amino acids. Losses at the gene ends were 7 bases for V and 2 bases for J; bases not matched to a gene: 10. Here the CDR3 DNA reads TGTGCCAGCAATCTGGGAGACAGGGCAAACACTGAAGCTTTCTTT. This gives the protein CASNLGDRANTEAFF.

This clone was recorded once. The chain has TRBV7-9 and TRBJ1-3; a weak D match, TRBD1 (6 bases). V lost 3 bases to trimming and J lost 6 bases, with 21 bases between them. Germline CDR1 is SEHNR and CDR2 is FQNEAQ (reference sequence). The CDR3 has 17 residues. CDR3 protein: CASSFDQGGGSENTIYF. As DNA, the CDR3 is TGTGCCAGCAGCTTCGATCAGGGAGGGGGAAGTGAAAACACCATATATTTT. Full variable domain (missing parts from reference TRBV7-9 and TRBJ1-3): DTGVSQNPRHKITKRGQNVTFRCDPISEHNRLYWYRQTLGQGPEFLTYFQNEAQLEKSRLLSDRFSAERPKGSFSTLEIQRTEQGDSAMYLCASSFDQGGGSENTIYFGEGSWLTVV.

This sequence joins TRBV28 and TRBJ1-1, with D possibly matching TRBD1 (6 bases). Germline loops: CDR1 MDHEN, CDR2 SYDVKM. V gave up 7 bases and J gave up 2 bases, with 14 bases separating them. This CDR3 has 14 amino acids. The CDR3, as DNA: TGTGCCAGCAAGGGGGAGGGTGGCAACACTGAAGCTTTCTTT. Its protein is CASKGEGGNTEAFF.

The chain has TRBV15 and TRBJ2-1, with 7 bases fitting TRBD1. Germline CDR1 reads LNHNV; CDR2 reads YYDKDF (reference sequence). After removal of 0 bases from V and 5 bases from J, the junction contained 1 base not matched to a gene. The CDR3 sequence is 14 residues long. The CDR3 here is CATSREGTDNEQFF. The CDR3 DNA reads TGTGCCACCAGCAGAGAAGGGACAGACAATGAGCAGTTCTTC. Full variable domain (rest looked up from reference TRBV15 and TRBJ2-1): DAMVIQNPRYQVTQFGKPVTLSCSQTLNHNVMYWYQQKSSQAPKLLFHYYDKDFNNEADTPDNFQSRRPNTSFCFLDIRSPGLGDTAMYLCATSREGTDNEQFFGPGTRLTVL.

Turning to this clone: One end of the junction is discordant with germline, which a read error may explain. The gene calls are TRBV7-7 and TRBJ2-3; TRBD1 might be the D (6 bases). Germline assignment: CDR1 SSHAT and CDR2 FNYEAQ (reference sequence). There are 16 residues in the CDR3. CDR3 sequence reads: CASSLVGALGASTQYF. CDR3 nucleotide sequence: TGTGCTAGCAGCTTAGTTGGGGCGTTGGGGGCCAGTACGCAGTATTTT.

V gene TRBV19 combines with J gene TRBJ1-5; D not resolved. V was cut by 7 bases and J by 1 base, with 17 bases left in between. Germline assignment: CDR1 LNHDA and CDR2 SQIVND (reference sequence). The CDR3 is 16 residues long. CDR3 nucleotide sequence: TGTGCCAGTACCCCCACGGGCGGGCCGAGCAATCAGCCCCAGCATTTT. Translation gives CASTPTGGPSNQPQHF.

This clone came up once. The chain links TRBV7-9 to TRBJ2-2; 7 bases fit TRBD2. J gave up 0 bases and V 7 bases, and 8 bases lay outside the gene matches. Germline V lookup: CDR1 SEHNR, CDR2 FQNEAQ (reference sequence). This CDR3 is built from 16 residues. Here the CDR3 DNA reads TGTGCCAGCAATACGCCAGCGGGACCGAACACCGGGGAGCTGTTTTTT. The encoded protein is CASNTPAGPNTGELFF.

The chain combines TRBV18 with TRBJ1-1, with D perhaps matching TRBD1 (5 bases). The CDR3 is made up of 15 amino acids. From germline, CDR1 is KGHSH and CDR2 LQKENI. Trimming took off 3 bases at V and 6 bases at J, with 17 bases between the two ends. The DNA for the CDR3 is TGTGCCAGCTCACCGTCGACAGAGCTAAAATCTGAAGCTTTCTTT. Protein: CASSPSTELKSEAFF.